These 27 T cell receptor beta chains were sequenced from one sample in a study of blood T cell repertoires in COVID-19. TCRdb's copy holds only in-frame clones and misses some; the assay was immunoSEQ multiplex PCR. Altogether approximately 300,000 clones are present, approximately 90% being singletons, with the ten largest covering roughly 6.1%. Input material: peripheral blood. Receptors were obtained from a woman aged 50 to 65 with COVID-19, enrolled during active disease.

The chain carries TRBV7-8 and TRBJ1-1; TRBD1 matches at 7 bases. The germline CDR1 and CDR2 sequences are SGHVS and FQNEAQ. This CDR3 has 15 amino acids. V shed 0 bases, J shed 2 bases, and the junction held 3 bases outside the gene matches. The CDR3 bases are TGTGCCAGCAGCTTAGCGTACAGGGGAAACACTGAAGCTTTCTTT. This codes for CASSLAYRGNTEAFF.

CDR3: CASSEAGTSGTSEQFF. The CDR3, as DNA: TGTGCCAGCAGCGAGGCCGGGACTAGCGGGACCAGTGAGCAGTTCTTC. The chain recombines TRBV6-4 with TRBJ2-1; 13 nucleotides line up with TRBD2. The CDR3 has 16 amino acids. The trim removed 6 bases at V and 9 bases at J, leaving 11 bases unmatched. The germline V gene encodes CDR1 MRHNA and CDR2 SNTAGT.

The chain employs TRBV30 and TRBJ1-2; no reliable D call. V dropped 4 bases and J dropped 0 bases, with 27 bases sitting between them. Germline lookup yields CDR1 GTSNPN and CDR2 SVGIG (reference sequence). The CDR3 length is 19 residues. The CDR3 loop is CAWTLDRAVPPLSNYGYTF. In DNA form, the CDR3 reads TGTGCCTGGACCTTAGATCGTGCTGTGCCTCCCCTCTCTAACTATGGCTACACCTTC.

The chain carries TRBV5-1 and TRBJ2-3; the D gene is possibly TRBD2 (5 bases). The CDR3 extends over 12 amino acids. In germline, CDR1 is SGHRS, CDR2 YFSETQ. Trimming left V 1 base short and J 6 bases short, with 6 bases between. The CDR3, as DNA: TGCGCCAGCAGCTTGTCGGGGGATACGCAGTATTTT. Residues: CASSLSGDTQYF.

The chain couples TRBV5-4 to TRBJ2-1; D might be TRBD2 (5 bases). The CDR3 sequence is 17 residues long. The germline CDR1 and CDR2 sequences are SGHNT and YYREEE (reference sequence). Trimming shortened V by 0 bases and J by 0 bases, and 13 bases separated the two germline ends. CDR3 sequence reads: CASSLGLSGSSYNEQFF. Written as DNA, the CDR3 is TGTGCCAGCAGCTTGGGGCTAAGCGGCAGCTCCTACAATGAGCAGTTCTTC.

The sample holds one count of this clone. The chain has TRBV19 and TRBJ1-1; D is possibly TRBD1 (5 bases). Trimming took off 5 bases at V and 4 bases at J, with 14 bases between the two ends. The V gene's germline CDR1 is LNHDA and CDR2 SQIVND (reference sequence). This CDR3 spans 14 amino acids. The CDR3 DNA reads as TGTGCCAGTAGTCCAGGGTCATGGAGCACTGAAGCTTTCTTT. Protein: CASSPGSWSTEAFF.

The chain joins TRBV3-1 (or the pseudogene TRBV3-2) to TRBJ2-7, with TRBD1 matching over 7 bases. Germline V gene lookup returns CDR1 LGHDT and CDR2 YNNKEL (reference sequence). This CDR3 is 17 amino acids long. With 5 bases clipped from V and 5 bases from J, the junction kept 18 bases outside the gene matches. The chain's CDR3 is CASSSLGGRGAGDEQYF. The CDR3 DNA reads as TGTGCCAGCAGCTCTTTAGGGGGCAGGGGCGCAGGTGACGAGCAGTACTTC.

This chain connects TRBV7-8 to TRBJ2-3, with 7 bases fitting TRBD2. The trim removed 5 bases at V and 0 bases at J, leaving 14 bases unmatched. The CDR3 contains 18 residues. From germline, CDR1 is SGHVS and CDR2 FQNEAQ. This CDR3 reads CASSLRTQSGTSTDTQYF. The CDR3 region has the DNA TGTGCCAGCAGCCTCCGAACCCAAAGCGGGACTAGCACAGATACGCAGTATTTT.

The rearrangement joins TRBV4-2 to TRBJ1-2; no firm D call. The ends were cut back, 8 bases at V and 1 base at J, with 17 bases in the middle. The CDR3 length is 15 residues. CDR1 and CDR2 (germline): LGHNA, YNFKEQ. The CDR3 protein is CASHTGARDNYGYTF. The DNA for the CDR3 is TGTGCCAGCCACACCGGAGCCAGAGATAACTATGGCTACACCTTC.

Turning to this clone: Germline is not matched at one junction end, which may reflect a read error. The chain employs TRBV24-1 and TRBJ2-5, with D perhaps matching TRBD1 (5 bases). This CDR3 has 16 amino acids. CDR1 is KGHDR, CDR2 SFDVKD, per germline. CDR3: CATSDSGQVDQKTQYF. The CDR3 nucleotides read TGTGCCACCAGTGACTCAGGGCAGGTAGACCAAAAGACCCAGTACTTC.

CDR3 bases: TGTGCCAGTATAGCCGGGGACAGCTCCTACGAGCAGTACTTC. It specifies CASIAGDSSYEQYF. The chain uses TRBV19 and TRBJ2-7; the match to TRBD1 covers 7 bases. After removal of 7 bases from V and 0 bases from J, the junction contained 6 bases not matched to a gene. The CDR3 contains 14 residues. Looked up from germline, CDR1 is LNHDA and CDR2 is SQIVND (reference sequence). Variable domain in full (rest from reference TRBV19 and TRBJ2-7): DGGITQSPKYLFRKEGQNVTLSCEQNLNHDAMYWYRQDPGQGLRLIYYSQIVNDFQKGDIAEGYSVSREKKESFPLTVTSAQKNPTAFYLCASIAGDSSYEQYFGPGTRLTVT.

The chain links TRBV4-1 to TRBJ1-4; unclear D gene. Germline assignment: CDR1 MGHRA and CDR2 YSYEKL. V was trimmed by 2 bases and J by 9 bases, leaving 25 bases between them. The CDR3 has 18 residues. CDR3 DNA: TGCGCCAGCAGCCAACCCCTGACGCCAGGCGGGTATGGGAAAAAACTGTTTTTT. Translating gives CASSQPLTPGGYGKKLFF.

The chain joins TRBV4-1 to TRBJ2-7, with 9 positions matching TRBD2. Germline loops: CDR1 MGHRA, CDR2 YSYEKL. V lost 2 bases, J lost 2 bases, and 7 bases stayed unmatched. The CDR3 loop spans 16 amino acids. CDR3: CASSQWPSGRTYEQYF. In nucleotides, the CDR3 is TGCGCCAGCAGCCAATGGCCCAGCGGGAGGACCTACGAGCAGTACTTC.

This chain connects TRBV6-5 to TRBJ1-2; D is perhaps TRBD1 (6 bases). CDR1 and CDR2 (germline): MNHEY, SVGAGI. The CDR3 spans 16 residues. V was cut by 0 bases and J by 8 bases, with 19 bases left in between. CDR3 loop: CASSYSDSIGLEGYTF. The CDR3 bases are TGTGCCAGCAGTTACTCGGACAGCATAGGGCTGGAAGGCTACACCTTC.

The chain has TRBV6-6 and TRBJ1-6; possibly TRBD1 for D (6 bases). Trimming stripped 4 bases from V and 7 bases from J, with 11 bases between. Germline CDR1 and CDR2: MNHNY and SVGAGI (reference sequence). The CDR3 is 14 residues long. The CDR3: CASSWAQGNSPLHF. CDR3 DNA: TGTGCCAGCAGTTGGGCTCAGGGGAATTCACCCCTCCACTTT.

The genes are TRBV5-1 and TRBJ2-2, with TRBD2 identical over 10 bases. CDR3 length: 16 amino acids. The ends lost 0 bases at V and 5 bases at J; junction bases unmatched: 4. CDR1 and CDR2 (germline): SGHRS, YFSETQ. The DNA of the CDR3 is TGCGCCAGCAGCTTGGACCTACTAGCGGGGACCGGGGAGCTGTTTTTT. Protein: CASSLDLLAGTGELFF.

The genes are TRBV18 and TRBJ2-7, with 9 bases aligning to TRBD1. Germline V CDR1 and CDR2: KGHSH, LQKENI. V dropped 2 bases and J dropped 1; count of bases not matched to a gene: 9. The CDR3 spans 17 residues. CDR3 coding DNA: TGTGCCAGCTCACCAGCCCCGACAGGGGGGATATCCTACGAGCAGTACTTC. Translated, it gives CASSPAPTGGISYEQYF. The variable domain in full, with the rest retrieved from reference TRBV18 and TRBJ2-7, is NAGVMQNPRHLVRRRGQEARLRCSPMKGHSHVYWYRQLPEEGLKFMVYLQKENIIDESGMPKERFSAEFPKEGPSILRIQQVVRGDSAAYFCASSPAPTGGISYEQYFGPGTRLTVT.

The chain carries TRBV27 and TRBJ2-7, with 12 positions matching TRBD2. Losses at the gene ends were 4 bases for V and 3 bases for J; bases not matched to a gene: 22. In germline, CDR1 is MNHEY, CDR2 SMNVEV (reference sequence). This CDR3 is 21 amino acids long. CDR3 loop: CASSSPGWTGQRLAGDYEQYF. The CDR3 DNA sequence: TGTGCCAGCAGTTCCCCAGGCTGGACAGGCCAGAGACTAGCGGGAGACTACGAGCAGTACTTC.

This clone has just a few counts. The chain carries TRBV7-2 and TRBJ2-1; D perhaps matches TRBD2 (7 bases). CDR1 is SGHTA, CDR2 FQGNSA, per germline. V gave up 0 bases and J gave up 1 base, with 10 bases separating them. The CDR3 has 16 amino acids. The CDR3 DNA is TGTGCCAGCAGCTTAGCGCGGGGGCGGTCCTACAATGAGCAGTTCTTC. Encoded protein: CASSLARGRSYNEQFF.

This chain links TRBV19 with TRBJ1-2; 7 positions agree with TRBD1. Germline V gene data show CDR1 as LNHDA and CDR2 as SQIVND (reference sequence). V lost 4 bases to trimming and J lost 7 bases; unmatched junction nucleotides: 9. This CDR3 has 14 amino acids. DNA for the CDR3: TGTGCCAGTAGTACATCCAGGGGGAAAGGTGGCTACACCTTC. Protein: CASSTSRGKGGYTF.

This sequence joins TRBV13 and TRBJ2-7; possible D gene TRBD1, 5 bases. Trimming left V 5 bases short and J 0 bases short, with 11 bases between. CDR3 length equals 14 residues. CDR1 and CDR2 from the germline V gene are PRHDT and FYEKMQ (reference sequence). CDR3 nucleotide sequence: TGTGCCAGCAGCGCCGGGCAGGGCTCCTACGAGCAGTACTTC. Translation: CASSAGQGSYEQYF. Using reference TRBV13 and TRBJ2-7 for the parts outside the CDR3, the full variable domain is AAGVIQSPRHLIKEKRETATLKCYPIPRHDTVYWYQQGPGQDPQFLISFYEKMQSDKGSIPDRFSAQQFSDYHSELNMSSLELGDSALYFCASSAGQGSYEQYFGPGTRLTVT.

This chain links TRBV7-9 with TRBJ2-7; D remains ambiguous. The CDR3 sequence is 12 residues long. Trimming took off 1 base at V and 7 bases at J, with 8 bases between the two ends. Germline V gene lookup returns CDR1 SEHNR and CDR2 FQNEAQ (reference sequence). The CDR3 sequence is CASSLVEWEQYF. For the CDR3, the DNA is TGTGCCAGCAGCTTAGTCGAGTGGGAGCAGTACTTC.

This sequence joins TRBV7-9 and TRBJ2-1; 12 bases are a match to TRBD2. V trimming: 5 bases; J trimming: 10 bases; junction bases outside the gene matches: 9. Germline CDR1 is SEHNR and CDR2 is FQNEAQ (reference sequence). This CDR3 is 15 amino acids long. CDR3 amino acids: CASSRTSGISREQFF. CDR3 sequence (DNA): TGTGCCAGCAGCCGGACTAGCGGGATCAGCAGAGAGCAGTTCTTC.

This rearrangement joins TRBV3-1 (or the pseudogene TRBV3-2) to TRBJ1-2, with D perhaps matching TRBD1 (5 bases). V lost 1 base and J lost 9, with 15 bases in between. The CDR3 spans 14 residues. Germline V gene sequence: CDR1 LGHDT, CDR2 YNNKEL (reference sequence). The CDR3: CASSQGGAILRYTF. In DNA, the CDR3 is TGTGCCAGCAGCCAAGGGGGCGCGATCTTGCGCTACACCTTC.

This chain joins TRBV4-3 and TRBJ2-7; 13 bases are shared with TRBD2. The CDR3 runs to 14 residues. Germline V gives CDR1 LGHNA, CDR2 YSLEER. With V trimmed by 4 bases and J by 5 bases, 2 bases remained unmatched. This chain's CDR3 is CASSRTSGSDEQYF. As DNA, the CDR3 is TGCGCCAGCAGCCGGACTAGCGGGAGTGACGAGCAGTACTTC.

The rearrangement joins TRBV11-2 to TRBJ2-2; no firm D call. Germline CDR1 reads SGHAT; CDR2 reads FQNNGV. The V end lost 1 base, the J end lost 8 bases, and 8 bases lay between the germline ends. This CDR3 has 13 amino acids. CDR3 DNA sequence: TGTGCCAGCAGCTTAGCCTGGCTGGGGGAGCTGTTTTTT. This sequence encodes CASSLAWLGELFF.

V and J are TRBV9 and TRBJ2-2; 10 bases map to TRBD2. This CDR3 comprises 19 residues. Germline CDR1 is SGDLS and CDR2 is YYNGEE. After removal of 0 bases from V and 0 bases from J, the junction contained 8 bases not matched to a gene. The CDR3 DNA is TGTGCCAGCAGCGTAGGTCTAGCGGGAGTGTTTTCGAACACCGGGGAGCTGTTTTTT. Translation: CASSVGLAGVFSNTGELFF. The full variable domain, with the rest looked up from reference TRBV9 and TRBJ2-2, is DSGVTQTPKHLITATGQRVTLRCSPRSGDLSVYWYQQSLDQGLQFLIQYYNGEERAKGNILERFSAQQFPDLHSELNLSSLELGDSALYFCASSVGLAGVFSNTGELFFGEGSRLTVL.